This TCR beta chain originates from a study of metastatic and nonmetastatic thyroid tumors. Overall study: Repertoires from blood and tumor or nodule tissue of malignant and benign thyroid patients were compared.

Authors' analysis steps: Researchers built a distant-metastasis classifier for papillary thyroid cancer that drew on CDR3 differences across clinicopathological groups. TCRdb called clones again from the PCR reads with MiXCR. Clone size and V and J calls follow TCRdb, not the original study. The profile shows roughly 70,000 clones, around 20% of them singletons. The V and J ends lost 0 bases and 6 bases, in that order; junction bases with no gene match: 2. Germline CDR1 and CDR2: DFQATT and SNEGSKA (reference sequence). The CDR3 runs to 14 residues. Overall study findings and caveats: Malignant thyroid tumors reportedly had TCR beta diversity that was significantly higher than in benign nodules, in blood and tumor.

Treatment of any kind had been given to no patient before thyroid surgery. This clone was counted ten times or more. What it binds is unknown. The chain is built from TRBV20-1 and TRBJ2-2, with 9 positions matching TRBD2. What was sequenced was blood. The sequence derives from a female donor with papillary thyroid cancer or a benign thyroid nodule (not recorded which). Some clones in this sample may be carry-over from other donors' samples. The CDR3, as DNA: TGCAGTGCTAGAGACGGCGGGAGGGCCGGGGAGCTGTTTTTT. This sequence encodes CSARDGGRAGELFF.